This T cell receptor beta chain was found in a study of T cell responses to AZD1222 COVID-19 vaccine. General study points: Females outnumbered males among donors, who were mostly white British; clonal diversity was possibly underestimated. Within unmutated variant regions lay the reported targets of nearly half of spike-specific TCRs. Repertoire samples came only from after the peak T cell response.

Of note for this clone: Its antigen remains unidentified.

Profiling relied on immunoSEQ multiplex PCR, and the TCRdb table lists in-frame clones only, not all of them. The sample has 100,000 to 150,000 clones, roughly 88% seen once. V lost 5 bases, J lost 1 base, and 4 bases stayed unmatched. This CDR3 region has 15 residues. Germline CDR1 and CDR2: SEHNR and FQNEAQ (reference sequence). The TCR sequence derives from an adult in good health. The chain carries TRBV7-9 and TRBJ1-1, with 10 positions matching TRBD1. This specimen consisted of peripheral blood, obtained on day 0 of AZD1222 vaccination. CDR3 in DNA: TGTGCCAGCAGCCGACGGGACAGGGGGAACACTGAAGCTTTCTTT. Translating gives CASSRRDRGNTEAFF.